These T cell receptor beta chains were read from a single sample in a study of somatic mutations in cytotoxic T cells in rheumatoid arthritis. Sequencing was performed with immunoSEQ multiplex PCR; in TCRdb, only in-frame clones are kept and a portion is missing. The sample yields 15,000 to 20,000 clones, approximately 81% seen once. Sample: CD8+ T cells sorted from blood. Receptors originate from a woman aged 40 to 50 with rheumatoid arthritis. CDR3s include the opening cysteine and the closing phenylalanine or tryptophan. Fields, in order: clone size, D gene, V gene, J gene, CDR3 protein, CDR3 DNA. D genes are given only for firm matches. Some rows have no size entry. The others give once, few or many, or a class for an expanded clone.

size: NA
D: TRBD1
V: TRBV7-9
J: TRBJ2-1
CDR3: CASSAGDWGQGGDEQFF
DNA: TGTGCCAGCAGCGCGGGCGACTGGGGACAGGGAGGCGATGAGCAGTTCTTC

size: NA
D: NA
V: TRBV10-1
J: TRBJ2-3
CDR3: CASSESPRLTSTDTQYF
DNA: TGCGCCAGCAGTGAGTCCCCTCGCTTAACAAGCACAGATACGCAGTATTTT

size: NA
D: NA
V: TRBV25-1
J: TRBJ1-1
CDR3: CASSEYFVAHTEAFF
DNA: TGTGCCAGCAGTGAATATTTCGTGGCCCACACTGAAGCTTTCTTT

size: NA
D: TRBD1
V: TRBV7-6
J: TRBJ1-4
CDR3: CASSRANDRVPEEKLFF
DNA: TGTGCCAGCAGCCGGGCAAACGACAGGGTTCCCGAGGAAAAACTGTTTTTT

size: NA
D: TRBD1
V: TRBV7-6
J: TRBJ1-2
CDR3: CASSQRWTGEGGYTF
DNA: TGTGCCAGCAGCCAGCGTTGGACAGGAGAAGGTGGCTACACCTTC

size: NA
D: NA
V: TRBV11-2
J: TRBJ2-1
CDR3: CASSLGVASYNEQFF
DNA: TGTGCCAGCAGTCTCGGCGTAGCCTCCTACAATGAGCAGTTCTTC

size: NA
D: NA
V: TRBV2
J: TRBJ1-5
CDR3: CASSVLSQDQPQHF
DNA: TGTGCCAGCAGTGTGCTCTCACAAGATCAGCCCCAGCATTTT

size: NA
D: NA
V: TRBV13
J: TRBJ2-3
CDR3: CASSPRGDTQYF
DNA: TGTGCCAGCAGCCCCAGGGGAGATACGCAGTATTTT

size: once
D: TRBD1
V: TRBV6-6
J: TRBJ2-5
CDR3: CASNAGGQETQYF
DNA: TGTGCCAGCAATGCAGGGGGCCAAGAGACCCAGTACTTC

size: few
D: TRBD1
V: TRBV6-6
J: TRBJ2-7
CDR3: CASSARIGQEFYEQYF
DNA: TGTGCCAGCAGCGCTAGGATCGGACAGGAGTTCTACGAGCAGTACTTC

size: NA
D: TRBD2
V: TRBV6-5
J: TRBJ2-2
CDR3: CASGTSDTGELFF
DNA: TGTGCCAGCGGGACTAGCGACACCGGGGAGCTGTTTTTT

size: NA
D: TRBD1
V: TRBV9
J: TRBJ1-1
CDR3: CASSVVLRGPDTEAFF
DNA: TGTGCCAGCAGCGTAGTTTTGAGGGGGCCGGACACTGAAGCTTTCTTT

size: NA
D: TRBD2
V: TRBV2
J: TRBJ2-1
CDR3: CASSLLAGGSNEQFF
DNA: TGTGCCAGCAGTCTACTAGCGGGGGGATCGAATGAGCAGTTCTTC

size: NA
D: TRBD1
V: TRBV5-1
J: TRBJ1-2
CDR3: CASSSTGGTGYTF
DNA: TGCGCCAGCAGCTCAACAGGGGGAACCGGCTACACCTTC

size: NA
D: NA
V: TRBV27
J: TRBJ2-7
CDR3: CASSPTEIYEQYF
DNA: TGTGCCAGCAGCCCGACAGAGATCTACGAGCAGTACTTC

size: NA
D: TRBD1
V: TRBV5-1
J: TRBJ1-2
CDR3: CASSSPVQGWDGYTF
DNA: TGCGCCAGCAGCTCCCCGGTACAGGGGTGGGATGGCTACACCTTC

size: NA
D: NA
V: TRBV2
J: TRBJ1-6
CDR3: CASSLDGTGGSPLHF
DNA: TGTGCCAGCAGTTTGGACGGCACGGGGGGTTCACCCCTCCACTTT

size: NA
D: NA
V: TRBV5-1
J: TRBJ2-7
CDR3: CASSGPPPPAEQYF
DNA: TGCGCCAGCAGCGGGCCTCCGCCTCCCGCCGAGCAGTACTTC

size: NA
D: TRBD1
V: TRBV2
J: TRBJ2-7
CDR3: CARDRGGEQYF
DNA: TGTGCCAGGGACAGGGGCGGCGAGCAGTACTTC

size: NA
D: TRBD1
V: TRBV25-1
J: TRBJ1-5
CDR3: CASSRGTGHQPQHF
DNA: TGTGCCAGCAGTCGCGGGACAGGGCATCAGCCCCAGCATTTT

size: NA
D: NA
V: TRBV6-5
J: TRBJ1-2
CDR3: CASSYSGGSNYGYTF
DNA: TGTGCCAGCAGTTACTCCGGGGGGTCTAACTATGGCTACACCTTC

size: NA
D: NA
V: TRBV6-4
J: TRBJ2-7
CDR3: CASSDRYGEQYF
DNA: TGTGCCAGCAGTGATAGATATGGCGAGCAGTACTTC

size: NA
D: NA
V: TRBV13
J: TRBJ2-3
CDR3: CASSLESRTASTDTQYF
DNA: TGTGCCAGCAGCTTAGAATCGCGGACAGCTAGCACAGATACGCAGTATTTT

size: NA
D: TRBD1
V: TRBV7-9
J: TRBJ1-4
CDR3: CASRDGDRVEEKLFF
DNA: TGTGCCAGCAGAGATGGGGACAGGGTGGAGGAAAAACTGTTTTTT

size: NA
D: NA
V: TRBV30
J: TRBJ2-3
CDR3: CAWGDGEGGTDTQYF
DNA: TGTGCCTGGGGGGATGGGGAGGGGGGGACAGATACGCAGTATTTT

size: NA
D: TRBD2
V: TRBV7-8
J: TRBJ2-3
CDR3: CASSTPRGLALDTQYF
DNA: TGTGCCAGCAGCACCCCCCGGGGACTAGCCTTGGATACGCAGTATTTT

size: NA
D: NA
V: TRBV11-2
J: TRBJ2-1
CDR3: CASSPPGYNEQFF
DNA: TGTGCCAGCAGCCCGCCGGGGTACAATGAGCAGTTCTTC

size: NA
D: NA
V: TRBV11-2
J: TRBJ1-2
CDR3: CASSLNPPGGGYTF
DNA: TGTGCCAGCAGCTTAAATCCACCCGGGGGTGGCTACACCTTC

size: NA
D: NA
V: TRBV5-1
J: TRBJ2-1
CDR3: CASSLAQGRFYNEQFF
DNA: TGCGCCAGCAGCTTGGCCCAGGGAAGATTCTACAATGAGCAGTTCTTC

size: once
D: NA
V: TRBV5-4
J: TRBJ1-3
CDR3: CASSPAWVRGSGNTIYF
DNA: TGTGCCAGCAGCCCCGCGTGGGTCAGGGGTTCTGGAAACACCATATATTTT

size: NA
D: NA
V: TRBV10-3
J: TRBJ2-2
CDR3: CTKPKRAEDQELFF
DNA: TGTACTAAACCTAAGAGGGCGGAGGATCAAGAGCTGTTTTTT

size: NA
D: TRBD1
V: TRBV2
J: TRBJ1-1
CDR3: CASSEGGGIGAEAFF
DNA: TGTGCCAGCAGTGAAGGAGGGGGCATCGGGGCTGAAGCTTTCTTT

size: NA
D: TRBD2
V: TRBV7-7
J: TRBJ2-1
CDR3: CASSPLSGTYNEQFF
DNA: TGTGCCAGCAGCCCCCTTAGCGGGACCTACAATGAGCAGTTCTTC

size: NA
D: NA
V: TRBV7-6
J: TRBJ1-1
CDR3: CASSLSINTEAFF
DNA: TGTGCCAGCAGCTTAAGCATCAACACTGAAGCTTTCTTT

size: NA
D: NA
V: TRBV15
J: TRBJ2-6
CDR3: CATSRERQTPSGANVLTF
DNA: TGTGCCACCAGCAGAGAGCGGCAGACTCCCTCTGGGGCCAACGTCCTGACTTTC

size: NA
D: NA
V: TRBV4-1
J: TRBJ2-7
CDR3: CASSQVGGREQYF
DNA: TGCGCCAGCAGCCAAGTGGGGGGGCGCGAGCAGTACTTC

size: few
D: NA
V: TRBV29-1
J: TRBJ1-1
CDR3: CSVERGGNTEAFF
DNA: TGCAGCGTTGAAAGGGGAGGGAACACTGAAGCTTTCTTT

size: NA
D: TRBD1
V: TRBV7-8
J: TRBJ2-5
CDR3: CASSLDRGETQYF
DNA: TGTGCCAGCAGCTTAGACAGGGGAGAGACCCAGTACTTC

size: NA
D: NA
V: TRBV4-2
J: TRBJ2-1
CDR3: CASSQDEGEGSYNEQFF
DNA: TGTGCCAGCAGCCAAGATGAGGGGGAGGGCTCCTACAATGAGCAGTTCTTC

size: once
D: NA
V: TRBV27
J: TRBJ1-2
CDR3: CASSLAGGDYGYTF
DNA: TGTGCCAGCAGTCTCGCAGGCGGGGACTATGGCTACACCTTC

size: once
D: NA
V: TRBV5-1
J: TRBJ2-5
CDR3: CASSNDSPETQYF
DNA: TGCGCCAGCAGCAACGACAGCCCAGAGACCCAGTACTTC

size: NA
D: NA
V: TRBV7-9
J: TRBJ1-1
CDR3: CASSPRLAPLMNTEAFF
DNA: TGTGCCAGCAGCCCTAGGCTGGCCCCACTGATGAACACTGAAGCTTTCTTT

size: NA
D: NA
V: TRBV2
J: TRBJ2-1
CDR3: CASPLEGRNEQFF
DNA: TGTGCCAGCCCACTAGAAGGAAGGAATGAGCAGTTCTTC

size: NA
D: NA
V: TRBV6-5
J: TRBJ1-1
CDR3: CASSYAREATEAFF
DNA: TGTGCCAGCAGTTACGCCAGGGAGGCCACTGAAGCTTTCTTT

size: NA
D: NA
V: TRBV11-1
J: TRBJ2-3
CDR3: CASSLHGGADTQYF
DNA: TGTGCCAGCAGCTTACACGGAGGGGCAGATACGCAGTATTTT

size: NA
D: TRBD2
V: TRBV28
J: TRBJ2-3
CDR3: CASSPTSGRTTDTQYF
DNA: TGTGCCAGCAGTCCGACTAGCGGGAGGACCACAGATACGCAGTATTTT

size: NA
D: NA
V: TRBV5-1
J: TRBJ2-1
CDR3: CASSFRDTLNEQFF
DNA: TGCGCCAGCAGCTTCCGGGACACACTTAATGAGCAGTTCTTC

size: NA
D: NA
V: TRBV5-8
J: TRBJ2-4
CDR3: CASSSPLRNIQYF
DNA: TGTGCCAGCAGCTCCCCCCTGCGGAACATTCAGTACTTC

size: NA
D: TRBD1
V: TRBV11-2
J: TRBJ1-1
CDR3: CASSLDGTGFYTEAFF
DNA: TGTGCCAGCAGCTTAGATGGGACAGGGTTTTACACTGAAGCTTTCTTT

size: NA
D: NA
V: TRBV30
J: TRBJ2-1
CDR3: CAWSAAGNTQGEQFF
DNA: TGTGCCTGGAGTGCGGCGGGGAACACGCAGGGTGAGCAGTTCTTC

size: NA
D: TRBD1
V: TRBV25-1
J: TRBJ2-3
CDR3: CASASDREGTDTQYF
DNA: TGTGCCAGCGCCTCGGACAGGGAAGGCACAGATACGCAGTATTTT

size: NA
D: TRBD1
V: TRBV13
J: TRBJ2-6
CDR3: CAVPGQVSSGANVLTF
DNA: TGTGCCGTCCCGGGACAGGTCTCTTCTGGGGCCAACGTCCTGACTTTC

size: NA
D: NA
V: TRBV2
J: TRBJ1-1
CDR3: CASSTVMNTEAFF
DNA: TGTGCCAGTTCGACAGTTATGAACACTGAAGCTTTCTTT

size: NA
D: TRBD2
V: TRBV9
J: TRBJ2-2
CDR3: CASSPRGAGGPNTGELFF
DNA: TGTGCCAGCAGCCCCCGGGGAGCGGGGGGACCGAACACCGGGGAGCTGTTTTTT

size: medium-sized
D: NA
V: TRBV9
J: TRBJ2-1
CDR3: CASSESSPNEQFF
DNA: TGTGCCAGCAGCGAGTCTAGTCCCAATGAGCAGTTCTTC